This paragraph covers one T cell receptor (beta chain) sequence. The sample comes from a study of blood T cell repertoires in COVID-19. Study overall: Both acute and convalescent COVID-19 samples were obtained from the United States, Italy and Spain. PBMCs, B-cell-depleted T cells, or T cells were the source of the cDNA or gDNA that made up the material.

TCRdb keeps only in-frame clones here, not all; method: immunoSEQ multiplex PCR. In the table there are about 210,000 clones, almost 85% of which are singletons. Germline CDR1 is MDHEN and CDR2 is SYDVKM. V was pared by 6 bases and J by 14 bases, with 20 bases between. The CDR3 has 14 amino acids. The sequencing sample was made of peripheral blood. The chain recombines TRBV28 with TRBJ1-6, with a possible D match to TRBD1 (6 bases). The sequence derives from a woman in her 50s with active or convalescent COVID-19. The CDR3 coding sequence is TGTGCCAGCAGGAACGCAGGGACAACTCGATCCCTCCACTTT. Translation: CASRNAGTTRSLHF. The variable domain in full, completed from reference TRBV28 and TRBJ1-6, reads DVKVTQSSRYLVKRTGEKVFLECVQDMDHENMFWYRQDPGLGLRLIYFSYDVKMKEKGDIPEGYSVSREKKERFSLILESASTNQTSMYLCASRNAGTTRSLHFGNGTRLTVT.